The rows below give T cell receptor beta chains drawn from one sample of a study of blood T cell repertoires in COVID-19. The method was immunoSEQ multiplex PCR; TCRdb's version includes in-frame clones alone and lacks a portion of them. Here the sample spans 180,000 or so clones, about 85% being singletons. What was sequenced was peripheral blood. These receptors were taken from a woman aged 25 to 45 with active or convalescent COVID-19. Both conserved end residues are part of each CDR3. The D gene is left open where the match is weak. The listing skips clone size in some rows; elsewhere it reads once, few, many or a size class.

J,V,D,size,CDR3,DNA
TRBJ2-7,TRBV18,NA,NA,CASSPGGATGTYEQYF,TGTGCCAGCTCACCAGGGGGGGCCACAGGAACCTACGAGCAGTACTTC
TRBJ1-1,TRBV19,TRBD1,NA,CASSGGQGGEAEAFF,TGTGCCAGTAGTGGCGGACAGGGTGGTGAGGCTGAAGCTTTCTTT
TRBJ2-7,TRBV7-7,NA,once,CASSLDRFNEQYF,TGTGCTAGCAGCTTAGACAGGTTCAACGAGCAGTACTTC
TRBJ1-1,TRBV7-9,NA,NA,CASSYRENTEAFF,TGTGCCAGCAGTTACAGGGAGAACACTGAAGCTTTCTTT
TRBJ2-1,TRBV19,TRBD2,NA,CASSTRSGVYNEQFF,TGTGCCAGTAGTACCCGTAGCGGGGTCTACAATGAGCAGTTCTTC
TRBJ2-7,TRBV7-2,TRBD2,NA,CASSLRASGSSYEQYF,TGTGCCAGCAGCTTACGAGCTAGCGGGAGCTCCTACGAGCAGTACTTC
TRBJ1-1,TRBV27,NA,NA,CASSYRQRSNTEAFF,TGTGCCAGCAGTTACAGACAGAGATCGAACACTGAAGCTTTCTTT
TRBJ2-7,TRBV9,NA,NA,CASSVPPDRPSYEQYF,TGTGCCAGCAGCGTCCCCCCCGACAGGCCCTCCTACGAGCAGTACTTC
TRBJ2-7,TRBV6-5,NA,NA,CASSYLTDYEQYF,TGTGCCAGCAGTTACTTGACAGATTACGAGCAGTACTTC
TRBJ2-1,TRBV19,TRBD2,once,CASKDTDSGTIRNEQFF,TGTGCCAGTAAGGACACCGACTCCGGGACTATCCGGAATGAGCAGTTCTTC
TRBJ2-5,TRBV11-3,TRBD2,NA,CASTPTGTSGSWAWTQYF,TGTGCCAGCACCCCAACCGGGACTAGCGGGAGTTGGGCCTGGACCCAGTACTTC
TRBJ1-5,TRBV7-8,TRBD1,NA,CASSRGTGANQPQHF,TGTGCCAGCAGCCGAGGGACAGGGGCCAATCAGCCCCAGCATTTT
TRBJ2-1,TRBV9,TRBD2,NA,CASSLSGGLTYNEQFF,TGTGCCAGCAGCCTGAGCGGGGGACTAACCTACAATGAGCAGTTCTTC
TRBJ1-2,TRBV5-1,NA,NA,CASSWGGDRTNYGYTF,TGCGCCAGCAGCTGGGGGGGAGACAGGACGAACTATGGCTACACCTTC
TRBJ2-4,TRBV6-2/TRBV6-3,TRBD1,once,CASSSWTGLAKNIQYF,TGTGCCAGCAGTTCGTGGACAGGGTTAGCCAAAAACATTCAGTACTTC
TRBJ1-5,TRBV6-5,TRBD1,NA,CASRAGQGPNQPQHF,TGTGCCAGCAGGGCGGGACAGGGCCCCAATCAGCCCCAGCATTTT
TRBJ1-1,TRBV30,NA,NA,CAWSVRGTPAFF,TGTGCCTGGAGTGTGCGGGGAACCCCAGCTTTCTTT
TRBJ2-7,TRBV10-2,TRBD1,NA,CASSRQGHDEQYF,TGCGCCAGCAGTAGACAGGGGCACGACGAGCAGTACTTC
TRBJ1-3,TRBV12-5,NA,NA,CASAPQAGRYGNTIYF,TGTGCTAGTGCCCCGCAGGCAGGGAGGTATGGAAACACCATATATTTT
TRBJ1-2,TRBV5-5,TRBD1,NA,CASSLGDRASSYTF,TGTGCCAGCAGCTTAGGTGACAGGGCATCCAGCTACACCTTC
TRBJ2-7,TRBV5-5,NA,NA,CASSSTGHYEQYF,TGTGCCAGCAGCTCCACGGGACACTACGAGCAGTACTTC
TRBJ1-5,TRBV7-9,NA,NA,CASSVRGQPQHF,TGTGCCAGCAGCGTTCGGGGACAGCCCCAGCATTTT
TRBJ1-5,TRBV7-9,NA,NA,CASSEGGARQPQHF,TGTGCCAGCAGCGAAGGCGGGGCGAGGCAGCCCCAGCATTTT
TRBJ1-1,TRBV5-6,NA,once,CASSSAPGLNTEAFF,TGTGCCAGCAGCTCGGCCCCAGGATTGAACACTGAAGCTTTCTTT
TRBJ2-2,TRBV7-9,TRBD1,NA,CASSSTDRGRTGELFF,TGTGCCAGCAGCTCTACAGACAGGGGGAGAACCGGGGAGCTGTTTTTT
TRBJ2-1,TRBV13,NA,NA,CASSSKGTTGAYNEQFF,TGTGCCAGCAGCTCCAAGGGGACAACTGGGGCTTACAATGAGCAGTTCTTC
TRBJ1-2,TRBV30,NA,NA,CAWRTPIGYTF,TGTGCCTGGAGAACTCCCATTGGCTACACCTTC
TRBJ2-7,TRBV5-1,NA,NA,CASSPGLEQYF,TGCGCCAGCAGCCCCGGACTAGAGCAGTACTTC
TRBJ2-1,TRBV23-1,NA,NA,CANLAANSYNEQFF,TGCGCCAACTTAGCGGCTAACTCCTACAATGAGCAGTTCTTC
TRBJ1-2,TRBV11-2,TRBD1,NA,CASSSGQGFYYGYTF,TGTGCCAGCAGCTCGGGACAGGGGTTTTACTATGGCTACACCTTC
TRBJ2-2,TRBV6-5,NA,NA,CASRDGQNTGELFF,TGTGCCAGCAGGGACGGACAAAACACCGGGGAGCTGTTTTTT
TRBJ1-1,TRBV20-1,TRBD1,once,CSATDRAGRVFSASGEAFF,TGCAGTGCTACTGACAGGGCTGGGAGGGTATTTAGCGCCAGCGGAGAAGCTTTCTTT
TRBJ2-7,TRBV7-2,TRBD2,NA,CASSFMGTSSYEQYF,TGTGCCAGCAGCTTCATGGGGACTAGCTCCTACGAGCAGTACTTC
TRBJ2-2,TRBV25-1,NA,NA,CASSEYMGRGSDTGELFF,TGTGCCAGCAGTGAATATATGGGCAGGGGTTCGGACACCGGGGAGCTGTTTTTT
TRBJ2-7,TRBV10-3,TRBD2,NA,CAISERRASGSYEQYF,TGTGCCATCAGTGAGAGGAGGGCTAGCGGGAGTTACGAGCAGTACTTC
TRBJ1-2,TRBV5-4,TRBD1,NA,CASSAGTGGLYGYTF,TGTGCCAGCAGCGCGGGGACAGGGGGCCTCTATGGCTACACCTTC
TRBJ2-7,TRBV11-3,NA,NA,CASSLYRTYEQYF,TGTGCCAGCAGCTTATACAGGACCTACGAGCAGTACTTC
TRBJ2-2,TRBV2,NA,NA,CASSGLTNTGELFF,TGTGCCAGCAGTGGCCTTACAAACACCGGGGAGCTGTTTTTT
TRBJ2-1,TRBV27,NA,NA,CASSLSFGSSYNEQFF,TGTGCCAGCAGCCTTTCTTTCGGGAGTTCCTACAATGAGCAGTTCTTC
TRBJ1-4,TRBV9,NA,many,CASSLQGTNEKLFF,TGTGCCAGCAGCTTACAGGGAACTAATGAAAAACTGTTTTTT
TRBJ2-5,TRBV11-2,TRBD2,NA,CASSLAGLATRPDF,TGTGCCAGCAGCTTAGCGGGACTAGCAACTCGGCCGGACTTC
TRBJ2-7,TRBV10-3,TRBD1,once,CATSKTGENYEQYF,TGTGCCACCTCTAAGACAGGGGAGAATTACGAGCAGTACTTC
TRBJ1-5,TRBV19,NA,few,CASKTGHANQPQHF,TGTGCCAGTAAAACAGGGCACGCTAATCAGCCCCAGCATTTT
TRBJ1-2,TRBV27,TRBD1,NA,CAVAPGTVGGYTF,TGTGCCGTGGCCCCCGGGACAGTTGGTGGCTACACCTTC
TRBJ2-5,TRBV18,NA,NA,CASSPPVQNQETQYF,TGTGCCAGCTCACCACCGGTCCAGAACCAAGAGACCCAGTACTTC
TRBJ1-5,TRBV2,NA,NA,CASRAGLNYNQPQHF,TGTGCCAGCAGAGCGGGCCTCAACTACAATCAGCCCCAGCATTTT
TRBJ2-7,TRBV28,NA,NA,CASSRDSHYEQYF,TGTGCCAGCAGCCGGGACTCCCACTACGAGCAGTACTTC
TRBJ1-2,TRBV30,TRBD1,NA,CAWTGGRVVNYGYTF,TGTGCCTGGACAGGGGGTCGGGTAGTTAACTATGGCTACACCTTC
TRBJ1-1,TRBV7-8,NA,NA,CASSRIRQGWTEAFF,TGTGCCAGCAGCCGAATCCGGCAGGGGTGGACTGAAGCTTTCTTT
TRBJ2-7,TRBV29-1,NA,NA,CTVSGAGSYEQYF,TGCACCGTTAGCGGAGCCGGGAGCTACGAGCAGTACTTC